This entry lists 20 T cell receptor beta chains sequenced from one sample in a study of prognosis after radiotherapy for stage I lung cancer. Two rounds of multiplex PCR amplified TCR beta CDR3 from genomic DNA. Specific primers for each TRBV and TRBJ gene were what first-round PCR used. MiXCR was run by TCRdb on the multiplex PCR reads, yielding one entry per CDR3 protein. The data show roughly 18,000 distinct CDR3 sequences, with 44% seen just once and 30% to 40% held by the top ten. Sequenced material: PBMCs, taken before or after stereotactic body radiation therapy (not recorded which). The receptor source for this set is a donor aged 50 or older with non-small cell lung cancer.

This clonotype counts as medium-sized (0.01 to 0.1%). V usage is TRBV19 and J usage is TRBJ2-3; D not certain. CDR3 length: 11 residues. The V gene's germline CDR1 is LNHDA and CDR2 SQIVND (reference sequence). V was pared by 10 bases and J by 8 bases, with 13 bases between. The CDR3 nucleotides are TGTGCCACTAAGGTTGGACCTACGCAGTATTTT. It encodes CATKVGPTQYF.

This clonotype was observed many times. The V gene is TRBV7-3, the J gene TRBJ2-1; D may be TRBD1 (6 bases). This CDR3 is built from 14 residues. Germline V lookup: CDR1 SGHTA, CDR2 FQGTGA. Trimming cost V 5 bases and J 1 base, with 9 bases left between them. CDR3 in DNA: TGTGCCAGCAGCCAGGACAGTTCCTACAATGAGCAGTTCTTC. Encoded protein: CASSQDSSYNEQFF.

This clonotype was detected many times. The CDR3 loop reads CSARGRQAHPYEQYF. CDR3 nucleotide sequence: TGCAGTGCTAGAGGCCGACAGGCTCACCCCTACGAGCAGTACTTC. This chain uses TRBV20-1 with TRBJ2-7; TRBD1 might be the D (6 bases). Trimming left V 1 base short and J 2 bases short, with 15 bases between. CDR1 is DFQATT and CDR2 is SNEGSKA in the germline V gene (reference sequence). The length of the CDR3 is 15 residues.

In its sample, this clonotype was seen a few times. Since a much larger clone is just one base distant, this may be a read error. The CDR3 carries no conserved terminal phenylalanine or tryptophan, so it likely arises from a read error. The chain uses TRBV20-1 and TRBJ2-7; 7 bases map to TRBD1. V lost 5 bases to trimming and J lost 3 bases; unmatched junction nucleotides: 4. CDR1 is DFQATT and CDR2 is SNEGSKA in the germline V gene (reference sequence). The CDR3 covers 12 residues. The CDR3 nucleotides are TGCAGTGCTCCCAGGGGGTTCTACGAGCAGTACCTC. It specifies CSAPRGFYEQYL.

This clonotype came up many times. The rearrangement links TRBV5-1 to TRBJ2-2, with 11 bases aligning to TRBD2. The length of the CDR3 is 16 residues. Germline assignment: CDR1 SGHRS and CDR2 YFSETQ. With 2 bases clipped from V and 3 bases from J, the junction kept 3 bases outside the gene matches. In DNA, the CDR3 is TGCGCCAGCAGCTTTAGCGGGAGGGCCGACACCGGGGAGCTGTTTTTT. This translates into CASSFSGRADTGELFF.

At least ten counts were recorded for this clonotype. The CDR3 nucleotides read TGTGCCAGCAAAGGTAGCGGGCAAGGCACAGATACGCAGTATTTT. It codes for CASKGSGQGTDTQYF. The chain links TRBV28 to TRBJ2-3; TRBD2 matches 7 bases. The CDR3 sequence is 15 residues long. CDR1 is MDHEN and CDR2 is SYDVKM in the germline V gene. V trimming: 7 bases; J trimming: 1 base; junction bases outside the gene matches: 8. The full variable domain, its missing parts supplied by reference TRBV28 and TRBJ2-3, is DVKVTQSSRYLVKRTGEKVFLECVQDMDHENMFWYRQDPGLGLRLIYFSYDVKMKEKGDIPEGYSVSREKKERFSLILESASTNQTSMYLCASKGSGQGTDTQYFGPGTRLTVL.

V gene TRBV6-2 or TRBV6-3 combines with J gene TRBJ2-1; D remains unclear. Germline assignment: CDR1 MNHEY and CDR2 SVGEGT. Trimming took 5 bases from V and 0 from J, leaving 14 bases between them. This CDR3 has 16 amino acids. For the CDR3, the DNA is TGTGCCAGCAGTCATCCGGTACTAATCTCCTACAATGAGCAGTTCTTC. It yields the protein CASSHPVLISYNEQFF.

This clonotype was seen many times. The chain is built from TRBV5-1 and TRBJ1-3, with no clear D. CDR3 length equals 15 residues. Germline V gives CDR1 SGHRS, CDR2 YFSETQ. V was cut by 0 bases and J by 0 bases, with 7 bases left in between. CDR3 in amino acids: CASSLDGVSGNTIYF. The DNA of the CDR3 is TGCGCCAGCAGCTTGGATGGGGTCTCTGGAAACACCATATATTTT.

With regard to this clonotype: A clone one base away is much larger, so this may be a read error. For the CDR3, the DNA is TGTGCCAGCAGCTTAATCGCCGACTGGGACAATGAGCAGTTCTTC. Residues: CASSLIADWDNEQFF. V gene TRBV7-3 combines with J gene TRBJ2-1; D is ambiguous. This CDR3 has 15 residues. The V gene lost 1 base and the J gene lost 5 bases, with 12 bases spanning the gap. Germline V CDR1 and CDR2: SGHTA, FQGTGA.

The rearrangement joins TRBV28 to TRBJ1-2; TRBD1 matches 10 bases. The germline gives CDR1 MDHEN, CDR2 SYDVKM. V trimming: 11 bases; J trimming: 3 bases; junction bases outside the gene matches: 18. The CDR3 is 17 residues long. The CDR3 region has the DNA TGTGCCGGCATCCACTACCGGGACAGGGGTGTGGACTATGGCTACACCTTC. This gives the protein CAGIHYRDRGVDYGYTF.

Turning to this clonotype: A much larger clone lies one base from this, so it may be a read error. The V call is TRBV6-1, the J call TRBJ2-6; 8 bases agree with TRBD1. The CDR3 runs to 17 residues. Germline V gives CDR1 MNHNS, CDR2 SASEGT. The CDR3 DNA sequence: TGTGCCAGCAGCTGGACAGGGCCCCCCTCTGGGTCCAACGTCCTGACTTTC. Its translation: CASSWTGPPSGSNVLTF.

This clonotype was seen at least ten times. The chain joins TRBV12-3 or TRBV12-4 to TRBJ2-7; TRBD1 agrees at 8 bases. V was clipped by 5 bases and J by 5 bases; unmatched bases: 8. The CDR3 is 14 residues long. The CDR3 is CASSEKGQEHEQYF. CDR3 DNA sequence: TGTGCCAGCAGTGAAAAGGGACAGGAACACGAGCAGTACTTC.

This clonotype was seen at least ten times. The chain links TRBV20-1 to TRBJ1-1; D is ambiguous. V lost 3 bases and J 9 bases, leaving 11 bases between the germline ends. This CDR3 has 11 residues. Germline assignment: CDR1 DFQATT and CDR2 SNEGSKA (reference sequence). This chain's CDR3 is CSASLPLKAFF. Written as DNA, the CDR3 is TGCAGTGCTAGTTTACCGCTTAAAGCTTTCTTT.

There are many counts of this clonotype. This sequence joins TRBV29-1 and TRBJ1-5; D may be TRBD1 (6 bases). This CDR3 contains 15 residues. Between the trimmed V and J ends, which lost 4 bases and 2 bases, there was a span of 15 bases. CDR1 is SQVTM, CDR2 ANQGSEA, per germline. Written as DNA, the CDR3 is TGCAGCGTTGCCCAGGGGTATGGTGGCAATCAGCCCCAGCATTTT. Amino acid sequence: CSVAQGYGGNQPQHF. The complete variable domain, with remaining parts taken from reference TRBV29-1 and TRBJ1-5, reads SAVISQKPSRDICQRGTSLTIQCQVDSQVTMMFWYRQQPGQSLTLIATANQGSEATYESGFVIDKFPISRPNLTFSTLTVSNMSPEDSSIYLCSVAQGYGGNQPQHFGDGTRLSIL.

The CDR3 DNA reads TGTGCCGGAACCAAAGAAAACGGGGCGAGGGAATATTACAATGAGCAGTTCTTC. It is translated as CAGTKENGAREYYNEQFF. This chain joins TRBV9 and TRBJ2-1; D may be TRBD1 or TRBD2 (5 bases each). The germline CDR1 and CDR2 sequences are SGDLS and YYNGEE. The CDR3 has 18 residues. Trimming removed 10 bases at V and 4 bases at J, with 30 bases between. The entire variable domain, with the rest obtained from reference TRBV9 and TRBJ2-1, is as follows: DSGVTQTPKHLITATGQRVTLRCSPRSGDLSVYWYQQSLDQGLQFLIQYYNGEERAKGNILERFSAQQFPDLHSELNLSSLELGDSALYFCAGTKENGAREYYNEQFFGPGTRLTVL.

The sample holds many counts of this clonotype. The rearrangement links TRBV5-1 to TRBJ1-1; D ambiguous. The CDR3 extends over 14 amino acids. Germline CDR1 reads SGHRS; CDR2 reads YFSETQ. Trimming removed 4 bases from V and 1 base from J, with 11 bases in between. The CDR3 coding sequence is TGCGCCAGCAGCCGAGGCCCAAGGAACACTGAAGCTTTCTTT. This translates into CASSRGPRNTEAFF.

The gene calls are TRBV6-4 and TRBJ2-1; 7 bases agree with TRBD2. V lost 3 bases and J lost 5; bases outside the gene matches: 7. CDR1 and CDR2 from the germline V gene are MRHNA and SNTAGT. This CDR3 spans 15 amino acids. The CDR3 here is CASSEGGSRHNEQFF. The CDR3 DNA reads as TGTGCCAGCAGTGAAGGCGGGAGCAGGCACAATGAGCAGTTCTTC.

CDR3 amino acids: CSVEDRGRGYQETQYF. The DNA for the CDR3 is TGCAGCGTTGAAGATCGAGGTCGCGGCTACCAAGAGACCCAGTACTTC. This chain connects TRBV29-1 to TRBJ2-5; D remains unclear. Germline loops: CDR1 SQVTM, CDR2 ANQGSEA. V lost 0 bases to trimming and J lost 0 bases, with 14 bases between them. The length of the CDR3 is 16 residues. The whole variable domain, remainder taken from reference TRBV29-1 and TRBJ2-5, is SAVISQKPSRDICQRGTSLTIQCQVDSQVTMMFWYRQQPGQSLTLIATANQGSEATYESGFVIDKFPISRPNLTFSTLTVSNMSPEDSSIYLCSVEDRGRGYQETQYFGPGTRLLVL.

This clonotype was counted a few times. V is TRBV24-1 and J is TRBJ1-5; D perhaps matches TRBD1 (6 bases). Germline V gene lookup returns CDR1 KGHDR and CDR2 SFDVKD. The V end was cut by 4 bases, the J end by 6 bases, with 12 bases between. The CDR3 totals 14 residues. Here the CDR3 reads CATSDPRGSQPQHF. The CDR3 DNA sequence: TGTGCCACCAGTGACCCGAGGGGGAGTCAGCCCCAGCATTTT.

With respect to this clonotype: A far larger clone lies a single base away; this is likely a read error. J is TRBJ2-3 and V is TRBV6-9; D is tentatively TRBD1 or TRBD2 (5 bases each). CDR1 is MNHGY and CDR2 is SVAAGI in the germline V gene. The V end was cut by 4 bases, the J end by 5 bases, with 10 bases between. The CDR3 totals 13 residues. For the CDR3, the DNA is TGTGCCAGCAGTTTACGGGGCGAAGATACGCAGTATTTT. It is translated as CASSLRGEDTQYF.